These T cell receptor beta chains were read from a single sample in a study of Tregs in tolerant kidney transplant recipients. Clones were sequenced by immunoSEQ multiplex PCR, and TCRdb holds only the in-frame ones, with some missing. The sample lists 55,000 to 75,000 clones, roughly 86% occurring once. Sequenced material: CD4+ T cells from blood (PBMCs), taken 6 months after the transplant. These receptors were obtained from a human patient who received a combined kidney and bone marrow transplant. Some T cells may have originated in the graft donor. CDR3s include the opening cysteine and the closing phenylalanine or tryptophan. Fields, in order: clone size, V gene, J gene, CDR3 protein. Expanded clones get a size class; other rows say once, few or many, or leave the size out.

size: NA; V: TRBV30; J: TRBJ2-7; CDR3: CAWSIGYGQYF
size: NA; V: TRBV19; J: TRBJ2-7; CDR3: CASSIGARYEQYF
size: NA; V: TRBV5-1; J: TRBJ2-3; CDR3: CASSEAGVPLGTDTQYF
size: NA; V: TRBV6-1; J: TRBJ2-7; CDR3: CASSIERGAYEQYF
size: NA; V: TRBV4-2; J: TRBJ2-3; CDR3: CASSQSGRGESTDTQYF
size: NA; V: TRBV5-5; J: TRBJ1-4; CDR3: CASSLSRNNEKLFF
size: NA; V: TRBV15; J: TRBJ1-1; CDR3: CATSRDRAGTYTEAFF
size: NA; V: TRBV21-1; J: TRBJ2-1; CDR3: CAPGVPFYNEQFF
size: NA; V: TRBV9; J: TRBJ1-1; CDR3: CASSVAGADIAFF
size: NA; V: TRBV30; J: TRBJ2-5; CDR3: CAWILRDLRGETQYF
size: NA; V: TRBV7-9; J: TRBJ2-7; CDR3: CASTPGHFFEQYF
size: NA; V: TRBV7-6; J: TRBJ2-7; CDR3: CASSVRPAGEQYF
size: once; V: TRBV6-5; J: TRBJ1-4; CDR3: CASSPGFSTNEKLFF
size: once; V: TRBV11-2; J: TRBJ1-2; CDR3: CASSFFGGTSNYGYTF
size: once; V: TRBV6-5; J: TRBJ1-4; CDR3: CASSYGQLNNEKLFF
size: NA; V: TRBV27; J: TRBJ1-5; CDR3: CASSNRRSNQPQHF
size: NA; V: TRBV29-1; J: TRBJ1-2; CDR3: CSVESMRAGYGYTF
size: NA; V: TRBV6-4; J: TRBJ2-1; CDR3: CASSSRTSGGTGEQFF
size: NA; V: TRBV7-3; J: TRBJ2-5; CDR3: CASSEQGGLAGGGETQYF
size: NA; V: TRBV5-1; J: TRBJ2-7; CDR3: CASSLQTGAWEEQYF
size: few; V: TRBV9; J: TRBJ2-2; CDR3: CASSARMSGGELFF
size: NA; V: TRBV10-3; J: TRBJ2-5; CDR3: CAISRQGDQETQYF
size: NA; V: TRBV19; J: TRBJ2-3; CDR3: CASSILGPDTQYF
size: NA; V: TRBV29-1; J: TRBJ2-2; CDR3: CSASPGTGNTGELFF
size: NA; V: TRBV7-2; J: TRBJ2-2; CDR3: CASSLGTANTGELFF
size: once; V: TRBV7-9; J: TRBJ2-5; CDR3: CASSLGGTSGGGVKTQYF
size: NA; V: TRBV6-1; J: TRBJ2-3; CDR3: CASSEAHTGGTDTQYF
size: NA; V: TRBV4-3; J: TRBJ2-7; CDR3: CASSQDLPSGSYEQYF
size: NA; V: TRBV4-1; J: TRBJ2-7; CDR3: CASSQASGGRTYEQYF
size: few; V: TRBV5-6; J: TRBJ2-5; CDR3: CASSLGGGLETQYF
size: NA; V: TRBV5-1; J: TRBJ1-1; CDR3: CASSLADSTNTEAFF
size: NA; V: TRBV19; J: TRBJ1-2; CDR3: CASSPTTGTGGYGYTF
size: once; V: TRBV11-3; J: TRBJ2-1; CDR3: CASSFQGATYNEQFF
size: NA; V: TRBV7-3; J: TRBJ1-1; CDR3: CASSRTGGTEAFF
size: NA; V: TRBV19; J: TRBJ1-5; CDR3: CASTPTGSLRNQPQHF
size: NA; V: TRBV11-3; J: TRBJ2-3; CDR3: CASSLPGLAGGTDTQYF
size: NA; V: TRBV6-5; J: TRBJ1-2; CDR3: CASRSHRDSYGYTF
size: NA; V: TRBV7-6; J: TRBJ2-3; CDR3: CASSFFGRIRTDTQYF
size: NA; V: TRBV10-3; J: TRBJ2-1; CDR3: CAISEAATYNEQFF
size: NA; V: TRBV7-3; J: TRBJ2-7; CDR3: CASSLLARDEQYF
size: NA; V: TRBV5-5; J: TRBJ2-1; CDR3: CASSLATGLAYNEQFF
size: once; V: TRBV5-1; J: TRBJ2-3; CDR3: CASSLGAGVNTDTQYF
size: NA; V: TRBV6-4; J: TRBJ2-3; CDR3: CASSVELAGEDTQYF
size: NA; V: TRBV5-4; J: TRBJ1-1; CDR3: CASSPTGEGEAFF
size: NA; V: TRBV7-2; J: TRBJ1-6; CDR3: CASGLISYNSPLHF
size: NA; V: TRBV2; J: TRBJ2-7; CDR3: CASSSRREYEQYF
size: NA; V: TRBV11-2; J: TRBJ2-5; CDR3: CASADRTLAGGIETQYF
size: NA; V: TRBV4-2; J: TRBJ2-1; CDR3: CASSQPRWGEREVRNEQFF
size: NA; V: TRBV5-1; J: TRBJ2-4; CDR3: CASSLAPDRGLNIQYF
size: NA; V: TRBV29-1; J: TRBJ2-6; CDR3: CSVVYWANVLTF
size: NA; V: TRBV23-1; J: TRBJ1-6; CDR3: CASSPRTELRSYNSPLHF